This T cell receptor beta chain is drawn from a study of T cell repertoires in cytomegalovirus infection. Study summary: Shared public TCR beta signatures pointed to both CMV infection and a matching HLA type.

Concerning this clonotype: The target antigen is unknown.

Notes on the study in general: Dominating the ex vivo response were HLA-C-restricted CMV-specific TCR beta clonotypes.

TCRdb itself ran the reads through MiXCR, one entry per CDR3 protein. The table has about 470,000 distinct CDR3 sequences, about 44% seen once. The origin of this receptor is a human donor in good health (CMV status not recorded). Some clones in this sample may be carry-over from other donors' samples. Sequenced material: cultured PBMCs, taken from culture after CMV antigen stimulation.

The CDR3 is CASSWATTITDTQYF. Written as DNA, the CDR3 is TGTGCCAGCAGTTGGGCCACAACAATCACAGATACGCAGTATTTT. The chain joins TRBV12-3 or TRBV12-4 to TRBJ2-3, with no clear D. Trimming cost V 4 bases and J 2 bases, with 13 bases left between them. The CDR3 totals 15 residues.